This T cell receptor (beta chain) comes out of a study of neurological immune-mediated disorders. This clonotype was recorded at least ten times. What it binds is not known. By 5'RACE with 10-nucleotide random UMIs, the cDNA was made. MiXCR, run by TCRdb on the 5' RACE reads, gives a single entry per CDR3 protein. The repertoire includes around 60,000 distinct CDR3 sequences, roughly 3.5% of them detected once, and approximately 7.1% sits in the top ten. General study findings and limits: The absence of shared CDR3 amino acid sequences among expanded clones across subjects suggests private repertoires in all groups.

The unsorted libraries originated from 2 million PBMCs that had been stored at -80 C. The sample consisted of PBMCs. The receptor comes from a woman aged 55-69 years with multiple sclerosis.

CDR3 sequence: CASSYSGGGEQYF. CDR3 coding DNA: TGTGCCAGCAGTTACTCTGGGGGAGGCGAGCAGTACTTC. The rearrangement joins TRBV6-5 to TRBJ2-7, with D possibly TRBD2 on 6 matching bases. From germline, CDR1 is MNHEY and CDR2 SVGAGI. Trimming pared 0 bases from V and 6 bases from J, leaving 9 bases between. The CDR3 sequence is 13 residues long.